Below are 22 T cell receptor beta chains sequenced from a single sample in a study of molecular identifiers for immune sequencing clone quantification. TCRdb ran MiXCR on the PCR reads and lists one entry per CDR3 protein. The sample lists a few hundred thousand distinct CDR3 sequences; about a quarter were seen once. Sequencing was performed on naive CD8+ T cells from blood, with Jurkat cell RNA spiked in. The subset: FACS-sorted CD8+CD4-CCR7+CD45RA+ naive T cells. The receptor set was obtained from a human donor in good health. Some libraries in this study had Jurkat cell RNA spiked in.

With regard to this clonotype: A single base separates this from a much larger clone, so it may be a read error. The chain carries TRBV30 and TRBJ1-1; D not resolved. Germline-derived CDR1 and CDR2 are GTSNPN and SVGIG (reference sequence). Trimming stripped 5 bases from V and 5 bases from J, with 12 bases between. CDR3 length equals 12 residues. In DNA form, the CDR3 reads TGTGCCTGGTTGGGAGAGAAGACTGAAGCTTTCTTT. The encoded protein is CAWLGEKTEAFF.

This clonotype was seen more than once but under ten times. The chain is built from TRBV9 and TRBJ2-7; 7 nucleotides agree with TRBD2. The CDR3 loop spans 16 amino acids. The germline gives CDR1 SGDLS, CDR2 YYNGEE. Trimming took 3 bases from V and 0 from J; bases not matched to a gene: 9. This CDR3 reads CASSASAGGSSYEQYF. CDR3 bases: TGTGCCAGCAGCGCGAGTGCTGGCGGGAGCTCCTACGAGCAGTACTTC. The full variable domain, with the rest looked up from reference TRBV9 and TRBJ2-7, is DSGVTQTPKHLITATGQRVTLRCSPRSGDLSVYWYQQSLDQGLQFLIQYYNGEERAKGNILERFSAQQFPDLHSELNLSSLELGDSALYFCASSASAGGSSYEQYFGPGTRLTVT.

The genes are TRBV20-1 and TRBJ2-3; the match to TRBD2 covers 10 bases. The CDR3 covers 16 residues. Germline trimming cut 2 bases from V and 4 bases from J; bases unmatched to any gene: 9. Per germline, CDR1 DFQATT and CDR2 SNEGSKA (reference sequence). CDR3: CSARSGRARLSDTQYF. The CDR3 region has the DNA TGCAGTGCTAGAAGCGGGAGGGCAAGGCTTTCAGATACGCAGTATTTT.

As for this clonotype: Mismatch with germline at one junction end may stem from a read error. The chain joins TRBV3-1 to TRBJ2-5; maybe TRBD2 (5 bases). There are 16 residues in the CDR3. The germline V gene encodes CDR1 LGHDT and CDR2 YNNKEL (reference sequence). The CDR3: CASSQTERDIQETQHF. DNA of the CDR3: TGTGCCAGCAGCCAAACCGAACGGGATATCCAAGAGACCCAGCACTTC.

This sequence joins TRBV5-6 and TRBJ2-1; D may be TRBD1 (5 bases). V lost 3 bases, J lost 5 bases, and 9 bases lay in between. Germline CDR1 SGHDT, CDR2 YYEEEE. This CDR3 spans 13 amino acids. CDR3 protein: CASSYDSNNEQFF. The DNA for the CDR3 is TGTGCCAGCAGCTACGACAGCAACAATGAGCAGTTCTTC.

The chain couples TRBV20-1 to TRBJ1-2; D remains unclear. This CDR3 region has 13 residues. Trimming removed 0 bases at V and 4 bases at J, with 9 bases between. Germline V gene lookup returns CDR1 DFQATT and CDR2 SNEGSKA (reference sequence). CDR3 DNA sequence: TGCAGTGCTAGAGAAGCAGCTAGCTATGGCTACACCTTC. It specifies CSAREAASYGYTF.

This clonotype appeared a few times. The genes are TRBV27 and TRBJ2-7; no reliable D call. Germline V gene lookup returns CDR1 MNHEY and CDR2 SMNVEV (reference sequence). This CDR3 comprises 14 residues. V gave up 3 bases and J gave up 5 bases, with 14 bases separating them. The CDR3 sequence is CASSFLGPMDEQYF. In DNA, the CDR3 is TGTGCCAGCAGTTTCCTTGGCCCGATGGACGAGCAGTACTTC.

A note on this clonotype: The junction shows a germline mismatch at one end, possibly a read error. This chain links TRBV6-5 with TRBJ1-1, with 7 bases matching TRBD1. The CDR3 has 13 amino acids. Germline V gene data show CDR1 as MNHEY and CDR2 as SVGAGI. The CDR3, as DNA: TGTGCCAGAAGTTACGCAGGGGGTATTGAAGCTTTCTTT. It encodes CARSYAGGIEAFF.

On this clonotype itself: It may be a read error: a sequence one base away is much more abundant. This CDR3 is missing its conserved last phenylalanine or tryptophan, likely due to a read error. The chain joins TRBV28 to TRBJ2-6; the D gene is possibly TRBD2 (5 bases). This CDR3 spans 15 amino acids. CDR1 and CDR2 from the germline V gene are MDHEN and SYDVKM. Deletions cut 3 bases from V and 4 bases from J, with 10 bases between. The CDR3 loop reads CASSFSVTGANVLTV. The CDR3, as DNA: TGTGCCAGCAGTTTTAGCGTCACCGGGGCCAACGTCCTGACTGTC.

The CDR3 loop reads CASSGGYGQPQHF. The CDR3 DNA reads TGTGCCAGCAGTGGAGGGTATGGTCAGCCCCAGCATTTT. The rearrangement joins TRBV6-1 to TRBJ1-5; D is undetermined. Germline lookup yields CDR1 MNHNS and CDR2 SASEGT. The V end was cut by 4 bases, the J end by 6 bases, with 10 bases between. This CDR3 spans 13 amino acids.

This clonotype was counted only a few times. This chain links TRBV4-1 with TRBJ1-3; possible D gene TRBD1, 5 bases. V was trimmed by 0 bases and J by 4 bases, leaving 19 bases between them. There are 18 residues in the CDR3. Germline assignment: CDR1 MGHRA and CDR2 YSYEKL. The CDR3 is CASSQDGGAPPGGNTIYF. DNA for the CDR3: TGCGCCAGCAGCCAAGACGGCGGGGCTCCGCCGGGAGGAAACACCATATATTTT.

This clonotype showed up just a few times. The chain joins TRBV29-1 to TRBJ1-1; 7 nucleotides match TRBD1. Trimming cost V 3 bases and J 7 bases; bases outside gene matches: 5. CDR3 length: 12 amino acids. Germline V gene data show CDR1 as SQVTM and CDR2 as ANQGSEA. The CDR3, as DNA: TGCAGCGTTGACGGCAGGGGGTATGAAGCTTTCTTT. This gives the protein CSVDGRGYEAFF.

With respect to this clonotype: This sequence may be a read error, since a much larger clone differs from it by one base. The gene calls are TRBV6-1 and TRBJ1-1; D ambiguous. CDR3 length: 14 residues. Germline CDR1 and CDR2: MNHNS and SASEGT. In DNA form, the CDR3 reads TGTGCCAGCAGTGAACGAACAGTGAACACTGAAGCTCTCTTT. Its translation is CASSERTVNTEALF.

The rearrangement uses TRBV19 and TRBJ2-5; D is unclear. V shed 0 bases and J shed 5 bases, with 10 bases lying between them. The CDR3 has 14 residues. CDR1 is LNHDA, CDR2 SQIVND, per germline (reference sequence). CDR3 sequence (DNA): TGTGCCAGTAGTATAGAGGGATGGCAGGAGACCCAGTACTTC. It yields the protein CASSIEGWQETQYF.

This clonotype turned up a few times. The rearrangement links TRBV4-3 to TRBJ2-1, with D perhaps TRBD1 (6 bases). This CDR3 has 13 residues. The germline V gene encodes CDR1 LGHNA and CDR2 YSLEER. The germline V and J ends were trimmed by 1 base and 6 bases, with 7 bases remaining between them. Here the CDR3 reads CASSQVDSNEQFF. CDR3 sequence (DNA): TGCGCCAGCAGCCAAGTGGACAGCAATGAGCAGTTCTTC.

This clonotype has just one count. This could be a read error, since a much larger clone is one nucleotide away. The CDR3 loop is CASGGTGESTEDFF. For the CDR3, the DNA is TGCGCCAGCGGGGGAACAGGGGAGAGCACTGAAGATTTCTTT. The chain couples TRBV10-2 to TRBJ1-1, with 7 positions matching TRBD1. The CDR3 runs 14 residues. In germline, CDR1 is WSHSY, CDR2 SAAADI.

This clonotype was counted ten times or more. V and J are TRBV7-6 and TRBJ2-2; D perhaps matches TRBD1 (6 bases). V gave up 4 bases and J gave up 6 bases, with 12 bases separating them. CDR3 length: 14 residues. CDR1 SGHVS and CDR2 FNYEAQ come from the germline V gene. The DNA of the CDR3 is TGTGCCAGCAGCTCCTCAGGGGTTCCCGGGGAGCTGTTTTTT. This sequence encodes CASSSSGVPGELFF.

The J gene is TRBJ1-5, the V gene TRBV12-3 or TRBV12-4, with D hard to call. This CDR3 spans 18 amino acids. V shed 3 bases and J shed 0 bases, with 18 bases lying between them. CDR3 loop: CASSFVAAPIYSNQPQHF. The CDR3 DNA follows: TGTGCCAGCAGTTTTGTGGCAGCTCCTATTTATAGCAATCAGCCCCAGCATTTT.

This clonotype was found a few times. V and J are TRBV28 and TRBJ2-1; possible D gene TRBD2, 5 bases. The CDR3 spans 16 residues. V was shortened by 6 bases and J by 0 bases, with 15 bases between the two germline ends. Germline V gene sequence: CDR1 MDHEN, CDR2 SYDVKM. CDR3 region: CASRRLLPASYNEQFF. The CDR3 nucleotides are TGTGCCAGCAGAAGACTACTCCCCGCCTCCTACAATGAGCAGTTCTTC.

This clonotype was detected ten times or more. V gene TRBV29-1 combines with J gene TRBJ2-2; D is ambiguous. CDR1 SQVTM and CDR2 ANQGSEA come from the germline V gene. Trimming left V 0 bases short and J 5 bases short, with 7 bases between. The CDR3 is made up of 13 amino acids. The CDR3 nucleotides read TGCAGCGTTGAAGAGGGCCTTACCGGGGAGCTGTTTTTT. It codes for CSVEEGLTGELFF.

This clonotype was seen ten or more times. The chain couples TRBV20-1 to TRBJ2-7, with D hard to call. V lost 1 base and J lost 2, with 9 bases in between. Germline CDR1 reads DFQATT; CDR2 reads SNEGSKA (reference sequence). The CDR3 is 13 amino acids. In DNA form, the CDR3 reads TGCAGTGCTAGAGTAGGAACTACCTACGAGCAGTACTTC. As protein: CSARVGTTYEQYF.

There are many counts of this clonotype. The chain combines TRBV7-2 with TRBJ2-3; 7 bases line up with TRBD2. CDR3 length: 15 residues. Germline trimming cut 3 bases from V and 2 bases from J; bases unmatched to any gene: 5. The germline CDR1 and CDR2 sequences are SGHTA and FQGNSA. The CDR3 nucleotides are TGTGCCAGCAGCTTTGGGACTACGAACACAGATACGCAGTATTTT. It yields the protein CASSFGTTNTDTQYF.